This TCR beta chain was sequenced for a study of neurological immune-mediated disorders. Trimming took off 0 bases at V and 0 bases at J, with 11 bases between the two ends. The CDR3 length is 15 residues. The germline V gene has CDR1 DFQATT and CDR2 SNEGSKA (reference sequence). A 10-nucleotide random UMI tagged transcripts in template-switch 5'RACE cDNA synthesis. TCRdb redid the calling of the 5' RACE reads with MiXCR, one entry per CDR3 protein. The table shows about 120,000 distinct CDR3 sequences, with roughly 3.1% occurring only once. This clonotype was counted ten times or more. This TCR came from a woman aged 25-40 years with multiple sclerosis. Sequences were obtained from PBMCs. V gene TRBV20-1 combines with J gene TRBJ1-2; the D gene is possibly TRBD1 (6 bases). In DNA, the CDR3 is TGCAGTGCTAGAGATCTCACAGGGTCTAACTATGGCTACACCTTC. Its translation is CSARDLTGSNYGYTF.